This T cell receptor beta chain was found in a study of Ad26.COV2.S vaccination and SARS-CoV-2 variants. As for the study in general: The donor was enrolled in the Ad26.COV2.S arm of the COV1001 trial.

Specified treatment: roughly 19 received Ad26.COV2.S at low or high dose, single or two shots; 5 received placebo; per-sample allocation not given. After the first vaccine or placebo injection, samples were drawn on day 63. The study's findings and limits: Assessments of TCR breadth and depth may have underestimated the total T cell responses. Marked by substantial breadth, spike-specific CD8+ and CD4+ T cell responses were reportedly seen after vaccination. Comparable non-spike TCR breadth was observed in vaccine and placebo recipients.

Profiling relied on immunoSEQ multiplex PCR, and the TCRdb table lists in-frame clones only, not all of them. Seen here are a few hundred thousand clones, around 93% observed once, and the top ten hold roughly 1.7%. To note about this clone: The antigen remains unidentified. The same CDR3 arises from other DNA sequences in this sample as well.

The sequencing used peripheral blood, collected in a trial of Ad26.COV2.S vaccine versus placebo. The source of this sequence is a person between 18 and 59 years old who received the Ad26.COV2.S COVID-19 vaccine or a placebo.

DNA of the CDR3: TGCGCCAGCAGCCAGGCCTCTGGAAACACCATATATTTT. Translated, it gives CASSQASGNTIYF. This sequence joins TRBV4-1 and TRBJ1-3; D unclear. The CDR3 has 13 amino acids. The V end lost 3 bases, the J end lost 0 bases, and 3 bases lay between the germline ends. Germline values: CDR1 MGHRA, CDR2 YSYEKL.